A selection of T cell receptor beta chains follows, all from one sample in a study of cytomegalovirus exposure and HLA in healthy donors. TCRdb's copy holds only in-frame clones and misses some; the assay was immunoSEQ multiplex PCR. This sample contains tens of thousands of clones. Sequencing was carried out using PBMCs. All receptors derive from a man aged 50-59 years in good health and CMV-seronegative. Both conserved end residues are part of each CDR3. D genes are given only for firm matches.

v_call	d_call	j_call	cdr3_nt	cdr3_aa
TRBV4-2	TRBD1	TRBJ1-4	TGTGCCAGCAGCCCTAGGGAAAGGGGGACAGGGGATGAAAAACTGTTTTTT	CASSPRERGTGDEKLFF
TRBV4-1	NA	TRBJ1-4	TGCGCCAGCAGCCAGTCGAGGCTTGGAAAACTGTTTTTT	CASSQSRLGKLFF
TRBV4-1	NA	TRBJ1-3	TGCGCCAGCAGGATGATCGGGGGTGGAAGCAACACCATATATTTT	CASRMIGGGSNTIYF
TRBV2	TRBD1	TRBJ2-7	TGTGCCAGCGGGACCGGGACAGGATCCTACGAGCAGTACTTC	CASGTGTGSYEQYF
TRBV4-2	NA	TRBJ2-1	TGTGCCAGCAGCCGGGAGGATCGATATGAGCAGTTCTTC	CASSREDRYEQFF
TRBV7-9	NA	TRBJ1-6	TGTGCCAGCAGCTTAGACCTGTGGCAGTCTTCACCCCTCCACTTT	CASSLDLWQSSPLHF
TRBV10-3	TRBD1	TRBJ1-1	TGTGCCATCAGTGAAACAGGGGTCACTGAAGCTTTCTTT	CAISETGVTEAFF
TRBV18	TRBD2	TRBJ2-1	TGTGCCAGCTCCCAGACTAGCTACTCCAACAATGAGCAGTTCTTC	CASSQTSYSNNEQFF
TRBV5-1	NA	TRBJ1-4	TGCGCCAGCAGTACCATGGGACTTGTAGATGAAAAACTGTTTTTT	CASSTMGLVDEKLFF
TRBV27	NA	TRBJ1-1	TGTGCCAGCAGTTTAAAAGCGGTGAACATTGAAGCTTTCTTT	CASSLKAVNIEAFF
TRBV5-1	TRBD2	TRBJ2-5	TGCGCCAGCAGCTTGGGAGCTAGCGGGGGGTCGGAGACCCAGTACTTC	CASSLGASGGSETQYF
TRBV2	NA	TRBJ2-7	TGTGCCAGCAGCCATATACCTAAGTCCTACGAGCAGTACTTC	CASSHIPKSYEQYF
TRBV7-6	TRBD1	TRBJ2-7	TGTGCCAGCAGCTCCTCCCCCACAGGGGGACGCCCCTACGAGCAGTACTTC	CASSSSPTGGRPYEQYF
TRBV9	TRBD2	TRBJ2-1	TGTGCCAGCAGCGTAGCGGGGGGGCCGTCCAATGAGCAGTTCTTC	CASSVAGGPSNEQFF
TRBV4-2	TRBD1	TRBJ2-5	TGTGCCAGCAGCCCAGGACAGGGAAAAGAGACCCAGTACTTC	CASSPGQGKETQYF
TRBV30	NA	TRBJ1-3	TGTGCCTGGGGGATCGGGGGCACCATATATTTT	CAWGIGGTIYF
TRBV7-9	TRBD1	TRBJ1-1	TGTGCCAGCAGCCCTACGAACAGGGGCACTGAAGCTTTCTTT	CASSPTNRGTEAFF
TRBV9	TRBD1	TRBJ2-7	TGTGCCAGCAGCGTAGGTGAGGACAGGGTGTACGAGCAGTACTTC	CASSVGEDRVYEQYF
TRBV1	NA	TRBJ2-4	TGCACCAGCCGAGAGACAGGCACCAAAAACATTCAGTACTTC	CTSRETGTKNIQYF
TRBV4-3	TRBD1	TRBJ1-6	TGCGCCAGCAGCCAACAAGGACAGGTGGATTCACCCCTCCACTTT	CASSQQGQVDSPLHF
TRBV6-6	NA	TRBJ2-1	TGTGCCAGCAGTGGACGGAGACAGGGACTGGGCAATGAGCAGTTCTTC	CASSGRRQGLGNEQFF
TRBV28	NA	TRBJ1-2	TGTGCCAGCAGTTTATTCCTTGAGGGCCGTGGCTACACCTTC	CASSLFLEGRGYTF
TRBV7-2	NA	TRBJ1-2	TGTGCCAGCAGCGCCACCTCCGGATTGGGCCTTTATGGCTACACCTTC	CASSATSGLGLYGYTF
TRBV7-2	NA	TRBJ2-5	TGTGCCAGCAGCCCTACTGGTCTCCAAGAGACCCAGTACTTC	CASSPTGLQETQYF
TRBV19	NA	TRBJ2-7	TGTGCCAGTAGTATAGACCGGGGTGTCTACGAGCAGTACTTC	CASSIDRGVYEQYF
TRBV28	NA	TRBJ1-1	TGTGCCAGCATCTTAGTAGGGGGCACTGAAGCTTTCTTT	CASILVGGTEAFF
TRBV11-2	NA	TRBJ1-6	TGTGCCAGCAGCTTAGATGCGGGAGGGAATTCACCCCTCCACTTT	CASSLDAGGNSPLHF
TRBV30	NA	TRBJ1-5	TGTGCCTGGAGTAGGCCGGACAGAAATTATCAGCCCCAGCATTTT	CAWSRPDRNYQPQHF
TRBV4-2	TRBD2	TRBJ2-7	TGTGCCAGCAGCCAAGAACCGGGACTAGCGACCTCATACGAGCAGTACTTC	CASSQEPGLATSYEQYF
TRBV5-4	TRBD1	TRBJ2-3	TGTGCCAGCAGCTATGACAGGGTAAATACGCAGTATTTT	CASSYDRVNTQYF
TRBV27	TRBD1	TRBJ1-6	TGTGCCAGCAGTTTATCGAACAGGGGCCAGTCCTATAATTCACCCCTCCACTTT	CASSLSNRGQSYNSPLHF
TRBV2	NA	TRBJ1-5	TGTGCCACCTCCCGGACAAGTAGCAATCAGCCCCAGCATTTT	CATSRTSSNQPQHF
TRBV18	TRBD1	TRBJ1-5	TGTGCCAGCTCACCACCGAGCCGACAGGGGAGTCAGCCCCAGCATTTT	CASSPPSRQGSQPQHF